This T cell receptor (beta chain) was identified in a study of shared clonotypes between healthy human individuals. Points from the study as a whole: Relative to memory subsets, naive subsets generally showed larger estimated richness. Clonotypes which were not shared had lower generation probabilities than clonotypes that all four donors shared.

Naive CD8 cells lacked CD45RO, underwent positive selection for CCR7 and left out terminally differentiated effector memory CD45RA+ cells. Only one count was recorded for this clone. Its matching antigen is unknown. In the original analysis: Junction-only sequences without quality scores were provided by ImmunoSEQ, so filtering was different. Data came from immunoSEQ multiplex PCR; TCRdb stores just in-frame clones and leaves some out. V, J and clone size are those of that table, while D and trimming were read from the DNA. The sample consists of around 700,000 clones, roughly 94% of them appearing once. Germline-derived CDR1 and CDR2 are SQVTM and ANQGSEA. CDR3 size: 15 residues. With 0 bases removed from V and 2 bases from J, the gap between germline ends came to 12 bases.

The sample consisted of naive CD8+ T cells sorted from blood. The rearrangement joins TRBV29-1 to TRBJ2-3; D could derive from TRBD1 or TRBD2 (5 bases each). The clonotype comes from a man under 40 in good health. The CDR3 reads CSVEEHGAPTDTQYF. The CDR3 nucleotides are TGCAGCGTTGAAGAACACGGGGCCCCCACAGATACGCAGTATTTT.